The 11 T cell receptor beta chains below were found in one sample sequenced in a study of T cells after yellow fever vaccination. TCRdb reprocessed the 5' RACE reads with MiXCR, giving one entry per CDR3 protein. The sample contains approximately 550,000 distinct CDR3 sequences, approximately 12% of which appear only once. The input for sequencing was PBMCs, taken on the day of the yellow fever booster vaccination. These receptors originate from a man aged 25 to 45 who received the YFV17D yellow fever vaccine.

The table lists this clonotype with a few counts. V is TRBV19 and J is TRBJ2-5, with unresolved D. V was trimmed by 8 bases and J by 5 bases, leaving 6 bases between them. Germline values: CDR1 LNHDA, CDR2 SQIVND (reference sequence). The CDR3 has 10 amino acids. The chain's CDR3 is CASPSETQYF. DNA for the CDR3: TGTGCCAGTCCCTCCGAGACCCAGTACTTC. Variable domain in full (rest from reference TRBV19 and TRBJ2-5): DGGITQSPKYLFRKEGQNVTLSCEQNLNHDAMYWYRQDPGQGLRLIYYSQIVNDFQKGDIAEGYSVSREKKESFPLTVTSAQKNPTAFYLCASPSETQYFGPGTRLLVL.

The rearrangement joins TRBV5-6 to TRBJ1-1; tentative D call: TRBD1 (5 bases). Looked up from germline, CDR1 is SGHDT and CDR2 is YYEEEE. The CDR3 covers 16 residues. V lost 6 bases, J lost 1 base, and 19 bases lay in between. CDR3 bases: TGTGCCAGCATCATCCTGGGGGGAGGACCGAACACTGAAGCTTTCTTT. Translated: CASIILGGGPNTEAFF. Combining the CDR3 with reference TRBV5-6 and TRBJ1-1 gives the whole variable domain DAGVTQSPTHLIKTRGQQVTLRCSPKSGHDTVSWYQQALGQGPQFIFQYYEEEERQRGNFPDRFSGHQFPNYSSELNVNALLLGDSALYLCASIILGGGPNTEAFFGQGTRLTVV.

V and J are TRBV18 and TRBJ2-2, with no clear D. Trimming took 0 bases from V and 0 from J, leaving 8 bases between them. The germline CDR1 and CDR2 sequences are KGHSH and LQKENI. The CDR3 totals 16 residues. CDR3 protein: CASSPPSQANTGELFF. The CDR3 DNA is TGTGCCAGCTCACCACCGTCACAAGCGAACACCGGGGAGCTGTTTTTT. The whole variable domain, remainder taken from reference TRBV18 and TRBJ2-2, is NAGVMQNPRHLVRRRGQEARLRCSPMKGHSHVYWYRQLPEEGLKFMVYLQKENIIDESGMPKERFSAEFPKEGPSILRIQQVVRGDSAAYFCASSPPSQANTGELFFGEGSRLTVL.

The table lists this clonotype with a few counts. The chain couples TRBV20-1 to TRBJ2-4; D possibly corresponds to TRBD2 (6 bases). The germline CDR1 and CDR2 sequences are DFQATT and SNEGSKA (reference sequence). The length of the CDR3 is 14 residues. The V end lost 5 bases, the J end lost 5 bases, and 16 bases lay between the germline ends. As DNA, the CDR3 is TGCAGTGCTCTAAAACTAGCCGGCCAAAACATTCAGTACTTC. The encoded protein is CSALKLAGQNIQYF.

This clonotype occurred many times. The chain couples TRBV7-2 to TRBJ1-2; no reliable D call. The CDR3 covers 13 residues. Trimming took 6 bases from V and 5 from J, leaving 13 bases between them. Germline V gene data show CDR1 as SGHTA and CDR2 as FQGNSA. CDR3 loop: CASRLGGRYGYTF. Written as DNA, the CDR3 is TGTGCCAGCAGGTTGGGAGGGCGGTATGGCTACACCTTC.

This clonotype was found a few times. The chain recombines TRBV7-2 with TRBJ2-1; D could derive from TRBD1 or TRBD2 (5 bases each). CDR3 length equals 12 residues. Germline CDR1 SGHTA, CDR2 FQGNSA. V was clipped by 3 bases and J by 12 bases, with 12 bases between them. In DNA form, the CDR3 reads TGTGCCAGCAGCTTCCGCAGGGCGGGGCAGTTCTTC. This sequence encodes CASSFRRAGQFF.

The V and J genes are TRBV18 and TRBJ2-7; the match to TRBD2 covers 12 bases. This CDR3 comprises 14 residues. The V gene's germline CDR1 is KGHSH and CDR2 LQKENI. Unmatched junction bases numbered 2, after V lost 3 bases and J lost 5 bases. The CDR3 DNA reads TGTGCCAGCTCACCCGGACTAGCGGGACACGAGCAGTACTTC. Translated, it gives CASSPGLAGHEQYF.

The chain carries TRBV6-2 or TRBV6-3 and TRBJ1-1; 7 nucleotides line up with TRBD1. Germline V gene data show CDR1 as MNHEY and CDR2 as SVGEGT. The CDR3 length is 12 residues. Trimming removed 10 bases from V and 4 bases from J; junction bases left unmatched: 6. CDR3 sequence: CAIQRQGTEAFF. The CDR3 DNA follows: TGTGCCATCCAGAGACAGGGCACTGAAGCTTTCTTT.

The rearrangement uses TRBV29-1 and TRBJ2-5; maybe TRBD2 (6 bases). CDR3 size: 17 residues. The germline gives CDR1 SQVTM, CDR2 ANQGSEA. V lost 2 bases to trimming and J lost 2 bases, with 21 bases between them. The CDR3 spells CSVEWGDREHRQETQYF. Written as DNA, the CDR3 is TGCAGCGTTGAATGGGGGGACCGGGAGCACCGGCAAGAGACCCAGTACTTC.

The CDR3 DNA reads TGCAGTGCTGGACAGGGGACAGGGCGAAAACTGTTTTTT. Protein product: CSAGQGTGRKLFF. The rearrangement joins TRBV20-1 to TRBJ1-4; 9 positions agree with TRBD1. Germline values: CDR1 DFQATT, CDR2 SNEGSKA (reference sequence). The V and J ends lost 5 bases and 10 bases, in that order; junction bases with no gene match: 8. This CDR3 is 13 amino acids long.

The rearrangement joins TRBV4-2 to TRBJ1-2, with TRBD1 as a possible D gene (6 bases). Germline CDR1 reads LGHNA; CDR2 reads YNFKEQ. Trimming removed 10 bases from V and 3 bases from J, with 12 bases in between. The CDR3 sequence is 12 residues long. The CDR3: CATGGQDYGYTF. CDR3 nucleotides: TGTGCCACGGGGGGGCAGGACTATGGCTACACCTTC.